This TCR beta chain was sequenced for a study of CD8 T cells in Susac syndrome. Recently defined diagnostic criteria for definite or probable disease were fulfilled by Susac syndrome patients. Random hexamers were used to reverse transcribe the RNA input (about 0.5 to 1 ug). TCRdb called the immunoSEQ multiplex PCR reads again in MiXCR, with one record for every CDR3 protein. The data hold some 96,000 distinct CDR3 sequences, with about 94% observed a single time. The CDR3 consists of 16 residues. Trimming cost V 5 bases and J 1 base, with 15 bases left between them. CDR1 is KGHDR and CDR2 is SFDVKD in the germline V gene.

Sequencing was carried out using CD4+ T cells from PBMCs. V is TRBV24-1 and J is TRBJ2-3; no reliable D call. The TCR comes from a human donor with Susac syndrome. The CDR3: CATSGWLEGGTDTQYF. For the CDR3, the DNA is TGTGCCACCAGTGGATGGTTGGAAGGTGGCACAGATACGCAGTATTTT.